This TCR beta chain derives from a study of glioma-infiltrating T cells. Notes on the study in general: Non-neoplastic patients had below-expected tissue-blood divergence, while all gliomas exceeded expectation.

Note on this clonotype: As yet, its antigen is unknown. A much larger clone lies a single base off, so this may be a read error.

Amplification of TCR alpha and beta CDR3 regions from RNA used iRepertoire nested multiplex PCR. For one-step reverse transcription and amplification, roughly 85-450 ng of tissue mRNA or PBMC total RNA was used. TCRdb processed the multiplex PCR reads anew with MiXCR; each CDR3 protein has one entry. The sample yields several thousand distinct CDR3 sequences, 31% seen once. The receptor was isolated from a human donor with low-grade glioma or glioblastoma, undergoing nonglioma brain surgery, or in good health (not recorded which). The sample comprised glioma tissue, nonneoplastic brain tissue, or PBMCs (not recorded which).

CDR3 sequence (DNA): TGTGCCTGGAGTACTAGCTTCTACGGGCAGTACTTC. This gives the protein CAWSTSFYGQYF. The rearrangement uses TRBV30 and TRBJ2-7; TRBD2 might be the D (6 bases). This CDR3 has 12 residues. Germline V gene data show CDR1 as GTSNPN and CDR2 as SVGIG (reference sequence).